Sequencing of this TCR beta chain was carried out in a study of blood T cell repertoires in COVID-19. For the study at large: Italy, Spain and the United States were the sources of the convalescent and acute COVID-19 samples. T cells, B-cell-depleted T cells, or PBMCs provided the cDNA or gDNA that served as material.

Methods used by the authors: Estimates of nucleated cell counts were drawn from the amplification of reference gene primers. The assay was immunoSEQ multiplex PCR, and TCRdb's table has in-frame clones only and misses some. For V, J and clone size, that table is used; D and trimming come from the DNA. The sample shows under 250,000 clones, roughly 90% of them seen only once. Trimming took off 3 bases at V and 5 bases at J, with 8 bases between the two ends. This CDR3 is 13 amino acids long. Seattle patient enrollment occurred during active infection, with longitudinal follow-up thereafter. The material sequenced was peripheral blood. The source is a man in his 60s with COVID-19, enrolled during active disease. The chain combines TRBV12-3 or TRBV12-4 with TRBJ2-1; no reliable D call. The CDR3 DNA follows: TGTGCCAGCAGTTTCCCAGGAAACAATGAGCAGTTCTTC. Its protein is CASSFPGNNEQFF.